This TCR beta chain emerged from a study of metastatic and nonmetastatic thyroid tumors. In the original processing: Researchers built a distant-metastasis classifier for papillary thyroid cancer that drew on CDR3 differences across clinicopathological groups. TCRdb reassembled clones from the PCR reads with MiXCR. TCRdb's processing, not the authors' own work, is the source of the V and J calls. The sample records around 15,000 clones, about 32% being singletons. Before thyroid surgery, none of the patients had received any treatment. The germline CDR1 and CDR2 sequences are PRHDT and FYEKMQ (reference sequence). J was trimmed by 4 bases and V by 8 bases; bases with no gene match: 7. The CDR3 contains 14 residues. Remarks on this clone: Since no conserved phenylalanine or tryptophan closes the CDR3, a read error is the likely cause.

This receptor was taken from a male donor with papillary thyroid cancer or a benign thyroid nodule (not recorded which). Some clones in this sample may be carry-over from other donors' samples. This chain uses TRBV13 with TRBJ2-1, with 8 nucleotides matching TRBD2. Sequencing used tumor tissue. CDR3 DNA: TGTGCCAGCTCCCGAGTAGCGGGGTACAATGAGCAGTTCTTA. Amino acid sequence: CASSRVAGYNEQFL.